This TCR beta chain was obtained from a study of PD-L1 blockade in urothelial cancer. Study information: Blood was evaluated 3 weeks (second dose) and 6 weeks after therapy began.

Sample time point: pretreatment peripheral blood. Libraries were prepared by immunoSEQ multiplex PCR; TCRdb keeps only in-frame clonotypes and omits some of them. Among roughly 63,000 clones listed, approximately 80% were seen once. V lost 4 bases to trimming and J lost 4 bases; unmatched junction nucleotides: 10. In germline, CDR1 is SEHNR, CDR2 FQNEAQ (reference sequence). This CDR3 is 16 amino acids long. The specimen comprised PBMCs, sampled around atezolizumab (anti-PD-L1) treatment. V gene TRBV7-9 combines with J gene TRBJ2-1, with TRBD2 identical over 7 bases. The clonotype comes from a man aged 65 to 85 with urothelial cancer. This CDR3 is CASSSTGGISYNEQFF. CDR3 nucleotides: TGTGCCAGCAGCTCTACCGGGGGGATCTCGTACAATGAGCAGTTCTTC.